A selection of T cell receptor beta chains follows, all from one sample in a study of early T cells in non-severe SARS-CoV-2 infection. TCRdb ran MiXCR on the 5' RACE reads and lists one entry per CDR3 protein. This table has around 80,000 distinct CDR3 sequences, approximately 13% appearing once. Material: whole blood. These receptors were taken from an adult who was a healthcare worker with PCR-confirmed SARS-CoV-2 infection or an uninfected control (not recorded which). CDR3s include the opening cysteine and the closing phenylalanine or tryptophan. A D gene is named only where the DNA matches it firmly. Size values are once, few and many counts, or a class for expanded clones, and some rows have none.

j_call	d_call	clone_size	v_call	cdr3_aa	cdr3_nt
TRBJ2-7	TRBD1	-	TRBV9	CASSATGTGGEQYF	TGTGCCAGCAGCGCTACCGGGACAGGGGGCGAGCAGTACTTC
TRBJ2-7	-	few	TRBV28	CASHPGAPYEQYF	TGTGCCAGCCATCCCGGGGCCCCCTACGAGCAGTACTTC
TRBJ2-7	TRBD1	-	TRBV25-1	CASSEFEGADEQYF	TGTGCCAGCAGTGAATTCGAGGGGGCGGACGAGCAGTACTTC
TRBJ2-1	-	-	TRBV5-5	CASSLLTRPGYNEQFF	TGTGCCAGCAGTTTGCTCACGCGCCCAGGGTACAATGAGCAGTTCTTC
TRBJ1-2	-	many	TRBV7-9	CASNSHRQNYGYTF	TGTGCCAGCAACTCGCACAGGCAAAACTATGGCTACACCTTC
TRBJ1-2	TRBD1	few	TRBV6-2/TRBV6-3	CASSPTRPGGNGYTF	TGTGCCAGCAGTCCTACCCGGCCAGGGGGCAATGGCTACACCTTC
TRBJ2-7	TRBD2	few	TRBV12-3/TRBV12-4	CASSSAGGGTYEQYF	TGTGCCAGCAGTTCCGCCGGGGGGGGAACCTACGAGCAGTACTTC
TRBJ1-6	-	once	TRBV12-3/TRBV12-4	CASRRWVGNNSPLHF	TGTGCCAGCAGACGCTGGGTGGGGAATAATTCACCCCTCCACTTT
TRBJ2-3	TRBD2	few	TRBV12-3/TRBV12-4	CASSFIAGATDTQYF	TGTGCCAGCAGTTTTATAGCGGGAGCCACAGATACGCAGTATTTT
TRBJ1-2	-	few	TRBV3-1	CASSQDQAANYGYTF	TGTGCCAGCAGCCAAGATCAGGCAGCTAACTATGGCTACACCTTC
TRBJ1-6	TRBD1	-	TRBV2	CASREDRGYNSPLHF	TGTGCCAGCAGAGAGGACAGGGGCTATAATTCACCCCTCCACTTT
TRBJ1-6	-	-	TRBV2	CASSALPSPLHF	TGTGCCAGCAGTGCCCTACCTTCACCCCTCCACTTT
TRBJ2-1	TRBD1	-	TRBV19	CASSRGQGAFGEQFF	TGTGCCAGTAGCCGCGGGCAGGGGGCCTTCGGTGAGCAGTTCTTC
TRBJ1-1	-	many	TRBV3-1	CASSQEGDGGEAFF	TGTGCCAGCAGCCAGGAAGGGGATGGGGGTGAAGCTTTCTTT
TRBJ2-3	TRBD2	-	TRBV28	CASSVTTSGLGHTQYF	TGTGCCAGCAGTGTAACGACTAGCGGCCTGGGGCATACGCAGTATTTT
TRBJ2-1	TRBD2	few	TRBV5-1	CASSPAGADRQFF	TGCGCCAGCAGCCCAGCGGGGGCGGACCGCCAGTTCTTC
TRBJ2-7	-	many	TRBV20-1	CSARAEYSYEQYF	TGCAGTGCTAGAGCAGAATACTCCTACGAGCAGTACTTC
TRBJ2-2	-	few	TRBV12-3/TRBV12-4	CASRLRAPELFF	TGTGCCAGCAGACTCAGGGCGCCGGAGCTGTTTTTT
TRBJ2-1	TRBD2	-	TRBV20-1	CSAREAAGGRHYNEQFF	TGCAGTGCTAGAGAGGCGGCGGGAGGGAGACACTACAATGAGCAGTTCTTC
TRBJ2-1	-	-	TRBV10-3	CAISEVPRVPYNEQFF	TGTGCCATCAGTGAGGTCCCCCGGGTTCCTTACAATGAGCAGTTCTTC
TRBJ1-1	TRBD1	many	TRBV20-1	CSPRTGRNTEAFF	TGCAGTCCCCGGACAGGGCGGAACACTGAAGCTTTCTTT
TRBJ1-4	-	few	TRBV4-1	CASSHEGLGVSNEKLFF	TGCGCCAGCAGCCATGAGGGGCTGGGGGTTTCAAATGAAAAACTGTTTTTT
TRBJ1-1	-	-	TRBV29-1	CSVGGHPMRNTEAFF	TGCAGCGTTGGGGGACACCCCATGAGGAACACTGAAGCTTTCTTT
TRBJ2-3	-	-	TRBV7-3	CASSLTISDTQYF	TGTGCCAGCAGCTTGACTATCTCGGATACGCAGTATTTT
TRBJ2-1	-	many	TRBV20-1	CSARESSNEQFF	TGCAGTGCTAGAGAGTCTAGCAATGAGCAGTTCTTC
TRBJ1-4	TRBD1	-	TRBV7-9	CASSKQGGNEKLFF	TGTGCCAGCAGCAAACAGGGGGGAAATGAAAAACTGTTTTTT
TRBJ2-7	TRBD2	-	TRBV20-1	CSARVAGNSYEQYF	TGCAGTGCTAGAGTAGCGGGAAACTCCTACGAGCAGTACTTC
TRBJ1-3	-	-	TRBV2	CDSSLSRGGNTIYF	TGTGACAGCAGTCTGAGCAGGGGTGGAAACACCATATATTTT
TRBJ2-4	TRBD2	few	TRBV7-8	CASSKYSGSAKNIQYF	TGTGCCAGCAGCAAATATAGCGGGAGCGCCAAAAACATTCAGTACTTC
TRBJ2-1	-	-	TRBV4-1	CASSPAGIYNEQFF	TGCGCCAGCAGCCCCGCGGGGATTTACAATGAGCAGTTCTTC
TRBJ2-5	-	few	TRBV7-9	CASSLMDGQETQYF	TGTGCCAGCAGCTTGATGGACGGTCAAGAGACCCAGTACTTC